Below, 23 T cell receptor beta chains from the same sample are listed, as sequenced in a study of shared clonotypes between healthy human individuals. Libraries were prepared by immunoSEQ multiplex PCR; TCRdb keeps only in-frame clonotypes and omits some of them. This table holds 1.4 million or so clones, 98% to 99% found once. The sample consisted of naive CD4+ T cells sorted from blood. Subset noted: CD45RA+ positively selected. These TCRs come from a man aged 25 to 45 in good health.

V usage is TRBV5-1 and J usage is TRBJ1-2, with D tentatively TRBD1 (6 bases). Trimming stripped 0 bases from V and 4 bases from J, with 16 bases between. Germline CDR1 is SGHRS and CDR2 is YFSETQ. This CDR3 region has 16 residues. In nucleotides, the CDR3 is TGCGCCAGCAGCTTGGACCCGACAGGACTTGGCTATGGCTACACCTTC. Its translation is CASSLDPTGLGYGYTF.

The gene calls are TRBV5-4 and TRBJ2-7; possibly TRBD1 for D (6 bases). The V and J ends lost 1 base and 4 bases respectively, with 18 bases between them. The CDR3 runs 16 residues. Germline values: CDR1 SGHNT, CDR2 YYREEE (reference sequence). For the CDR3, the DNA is TGTGCCAGCAGCTTGCGTCCCCGGACAGTTCAGTACGAGCAGTACTTC. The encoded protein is CASSLRPRTVQYEQYF.

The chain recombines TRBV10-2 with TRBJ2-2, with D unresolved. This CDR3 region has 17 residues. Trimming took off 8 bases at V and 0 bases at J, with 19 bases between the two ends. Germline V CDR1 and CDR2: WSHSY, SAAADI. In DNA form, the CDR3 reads TGCGCCAGCCGCCCTGGATTTGGCGAGCCGAACACCGGGGAGCTGTTTTTT. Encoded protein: CASRPGFGEPNTGELFF.

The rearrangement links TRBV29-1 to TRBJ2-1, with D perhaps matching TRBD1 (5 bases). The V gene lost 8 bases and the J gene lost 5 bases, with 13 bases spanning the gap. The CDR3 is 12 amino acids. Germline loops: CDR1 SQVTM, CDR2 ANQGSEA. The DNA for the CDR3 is TGCAGCTGGGGAAAGGGGAACAATGAGCAGTTCTTC. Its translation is CSWGKGNNEQFF.

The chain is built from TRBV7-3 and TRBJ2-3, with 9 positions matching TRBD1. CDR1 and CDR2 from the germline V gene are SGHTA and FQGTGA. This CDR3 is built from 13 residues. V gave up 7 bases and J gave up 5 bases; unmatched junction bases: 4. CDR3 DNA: TGTGCCAGCACCCAGACAGGGGGAGATACGCAGTATTTT. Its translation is CASTQTGGDTQYF.

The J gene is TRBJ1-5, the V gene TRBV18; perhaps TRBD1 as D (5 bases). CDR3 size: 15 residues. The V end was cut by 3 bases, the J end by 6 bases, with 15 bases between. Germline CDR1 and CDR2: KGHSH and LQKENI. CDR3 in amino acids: CASSPAGQPGQPQHF. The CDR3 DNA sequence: TGTGCCAGCTCACCCGCCGGACAACCCGGTCAGCCCCAGCATTTT.

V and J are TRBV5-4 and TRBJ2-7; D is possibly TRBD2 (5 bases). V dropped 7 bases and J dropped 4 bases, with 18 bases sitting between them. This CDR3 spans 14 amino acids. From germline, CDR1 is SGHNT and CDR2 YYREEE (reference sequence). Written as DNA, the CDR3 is TGTGCCAGCTCTCCGGGCCACCGGGGTTACGAGCAGTACTTC. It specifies CASSPGHRGYEQYF. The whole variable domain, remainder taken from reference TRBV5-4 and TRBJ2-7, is ETGVTQSPTHLIKTRGQQVTLRCSSQSGHNTVSWYQQALGQGPQFIFQYYREEENGRGNFPPRFSGLQFPNYSSELNVNALELDDSALYLCASSPGHRGYEQYFGPGTRLTVT.

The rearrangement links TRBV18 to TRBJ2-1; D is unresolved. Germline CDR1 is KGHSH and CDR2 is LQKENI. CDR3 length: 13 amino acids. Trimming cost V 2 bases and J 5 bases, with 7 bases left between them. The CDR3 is CASSPLSHNEQFF. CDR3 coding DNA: TGTGCCAGCTCACCATTAAGCCACAATGAGCAGTTCTTC.

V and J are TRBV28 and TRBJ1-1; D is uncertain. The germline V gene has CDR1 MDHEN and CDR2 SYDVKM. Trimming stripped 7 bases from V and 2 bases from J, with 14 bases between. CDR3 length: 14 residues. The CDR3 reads CASNINYANTEAFF. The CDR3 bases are TGTGCCAGCAATATAAACTACGCCAACACTGAAGCTTTCTTT.

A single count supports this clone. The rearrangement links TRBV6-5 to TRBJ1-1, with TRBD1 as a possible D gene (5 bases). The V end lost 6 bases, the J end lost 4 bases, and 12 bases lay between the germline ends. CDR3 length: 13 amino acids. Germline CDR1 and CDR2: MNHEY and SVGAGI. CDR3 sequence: CASRRLGPTEAFF. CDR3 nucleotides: TGTGCCAGCAGACGGCTGGGACCCACTGAAGCTTTCTTT.

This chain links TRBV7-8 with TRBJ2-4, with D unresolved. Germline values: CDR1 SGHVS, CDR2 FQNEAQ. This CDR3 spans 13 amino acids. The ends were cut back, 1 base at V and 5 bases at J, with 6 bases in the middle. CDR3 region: CASSLDRENIQYF. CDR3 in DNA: TGTGCCAGCAGCTTAGATCGAGAAAACATTCAGTACTTC.

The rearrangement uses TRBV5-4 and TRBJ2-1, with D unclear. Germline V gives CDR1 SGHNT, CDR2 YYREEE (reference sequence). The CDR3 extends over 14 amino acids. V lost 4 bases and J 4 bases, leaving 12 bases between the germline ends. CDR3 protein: CASSPVAQYNEQFF. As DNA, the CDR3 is TGTGCCAGCAGCCCGGTTGCCCAGTACAATGAGCAGTTCTTC. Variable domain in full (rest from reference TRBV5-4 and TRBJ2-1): ETGVTQSPTHLIKTRGQQVTLRCSSQSGHNTVSWYQQALGQGPQFIFQYYREEENGRGNFPPRFSGLQFPNYSSELNVNALELDDSALYLCASSPVAQYNEQFFGPGTRLTVL.

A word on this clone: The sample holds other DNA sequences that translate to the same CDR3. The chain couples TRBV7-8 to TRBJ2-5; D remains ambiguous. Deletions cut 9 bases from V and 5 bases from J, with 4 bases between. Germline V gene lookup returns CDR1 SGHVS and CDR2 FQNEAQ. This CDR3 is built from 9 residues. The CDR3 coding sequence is TGTGCCAGTGGGGAGACCCAGTACTTC. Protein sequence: CASGETQYF.

The CDR3 DNA is TGTGCCAGCGTCCCAAGGAACACCGGGGAGCTGTTTTTT. This encodes CASVPRNTGELFF. The V and J genes are TRBV6-1 and TRBJ2-2; unclear D gene. V lost 8 bases and J lost 1, with 8 bases in between. CDR3 size: 13 residues. The V gene's germline CDR1 is MNHNS and CDR2 SASEGT.

The CDR3 loop is CASSLSAGKPYEQYF. The CDR3 region has the DNA TGTGCCAGCAGTTTGTCAGCGGGGAAACCCTACGAGCAGTACTTC. The gene calls are TRBV28 and TRBJ2-7; TRBD2 matches at 7 bases. Germline CDR1 is MDHEN and CDR2 is SYDVKM. Losses at the gene ends were 3 bases for V and 2 bases for J; bases not matched to a gene: 7. The CDR3 is 15 residues long.

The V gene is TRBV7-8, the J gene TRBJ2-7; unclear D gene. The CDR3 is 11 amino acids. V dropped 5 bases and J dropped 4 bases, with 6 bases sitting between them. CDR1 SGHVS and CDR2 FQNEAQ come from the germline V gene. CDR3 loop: CASSEVYEQYF. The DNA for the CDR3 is TGTGCCAGCAGCGAGGTATACGAGCAGTACTTC.

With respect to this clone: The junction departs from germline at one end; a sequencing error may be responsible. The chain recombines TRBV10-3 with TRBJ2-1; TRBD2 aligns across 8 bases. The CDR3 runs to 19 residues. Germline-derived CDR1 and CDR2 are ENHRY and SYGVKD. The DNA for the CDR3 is TGTGCCATCAGGGAGTCGGCGGGAGGACCCTCTTCCTCCTACAATGAGCAGTTCTTC. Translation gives CAIRESAGGPSSSYNEQFF.

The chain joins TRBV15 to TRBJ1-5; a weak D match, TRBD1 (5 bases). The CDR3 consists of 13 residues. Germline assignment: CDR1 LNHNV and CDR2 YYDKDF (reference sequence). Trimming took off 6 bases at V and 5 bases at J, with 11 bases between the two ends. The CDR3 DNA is TGTGCCACCAGTCCAGGGAGGTATCAGCCCCAGCATTTT. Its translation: CATSPGRYQPQHF.

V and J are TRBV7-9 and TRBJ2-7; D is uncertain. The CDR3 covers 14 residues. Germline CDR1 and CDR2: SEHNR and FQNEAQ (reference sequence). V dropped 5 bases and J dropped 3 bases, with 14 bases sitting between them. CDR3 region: CASSGLHGNYEQYF. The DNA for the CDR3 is TGTGCCAGCAGCGGCCTACACGGAAACTACGAGCAGTACTTC. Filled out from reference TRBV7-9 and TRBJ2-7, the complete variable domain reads DTGVSQNPRHKITKRGQNVTFRCDPISEHNRLYWYRQTLGQGPEFLTYFQNEAQLEKSRLLSDRFSAERPKGSFSTLEIQRTEQGDSAMYLCASSGLHGNYEQYFGPGTRLTVT.

This CDR3 reads CASSLATGYGNTIYF. The CDR3 nucleotides read TGTGCCAGCAGCTTAGCAACCGGGTATGGAAACACCATATATTTT. The chain links TRBV7-8 to TRBJ1-3, with D unclear. The CDR3 extends over 15 amino acids. Germline assignment: CDR1 SGHVS and CDR2 FQNEAQ. Trimming stripped 0 bases from V and 3 bases from J, with 9 bases between.

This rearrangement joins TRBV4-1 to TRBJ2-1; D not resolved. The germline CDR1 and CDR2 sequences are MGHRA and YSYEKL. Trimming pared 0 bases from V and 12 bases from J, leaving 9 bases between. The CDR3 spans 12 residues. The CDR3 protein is CASSQDAGVQFF. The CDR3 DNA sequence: TGCGCCAGCAGCCAAGACGCAGGAGTGCAGTTCTTC.

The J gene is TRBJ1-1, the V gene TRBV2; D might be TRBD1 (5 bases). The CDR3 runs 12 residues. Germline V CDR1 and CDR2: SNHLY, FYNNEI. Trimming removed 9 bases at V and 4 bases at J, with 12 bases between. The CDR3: CASTLGGTEAFF. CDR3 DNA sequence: TGTGCCAGTACCCTTGGGGGCACTGAAGCTTTCTTT.

CDR3 DNA sequence: TGCGCCAGCAGCCGACATGGCGATGAGCAGTTCTTC. Amino acids: CASSRHGDEQFF. The chain employs TRBV4-1 and TRBJ2-1; D remains unclear. Per germline, CDR1 MGHRA and CDR2 YSYEKL. V shed 4 bases and J shed 8 bases, with 9 bases lying between them. The CDR3 runs to 12 residues.